The 28 T cell receptor beta chains presented below share a single source sample, sequenced in a study of T cell changes during pregnancy in multiple sclerosis. Method: immunoSEQ multiplex PCR; TCRdb's copy keeps in-frame clones and lacks some. The sample records about 48,000 clones, about 90% being singletons. Specimen: CD4+ T cells from peripheral blood mononuclear cells, collected in the second trimester of pregnancy. These receptors were collected from a female donor with multiple sclerosis, enrolled in a pregnancy study.

The chain couples TRBV6-5 to TRBJ2-5, with D maybe TRBD2 (6 bases). The CDR3 totals 14 residues. V dropped 5 bases and J dropped 3 bases, with 13 bases sitting between them. CDR1 and CDR2 (germline): MNHEY, SVGAGI. CDR3 bases: TGTGCCAGCAGTCCACGGGACTTCGAAGAGACCCAGTACTTC. Residues: CASSPRDFEETQYF.

The V call is TRBV5-4, the J call TRBJ2-5, with 7 bases lining up with TRBD1. The CDR3 is 16 amino acids. V dropped 2 bases and J dropped 3; count of bases not matched to a gene: 10. Per the germline V gene, CDR1 is SGHNT and CDR2 is YYREEE (reference sequence). CDR3 DNA: TGTGCCAGCAGCTTATATTTGCGACAGGGAAAAGAGACCCAGTACTTC. Protein: CASSLYLRQGKETQYF. The whole variable domain, filled in from reference TRBV5-4 and TRBJ2-5, reads ETGVTQSPTHLIKTRGQQVTLRCSSQSGHNTVSWYQQALGQGPQFIFQYYREEENGRGNFPPRFSGLQFPNYSSELNVNALELDDSALYLCASSLYLRQGKETQYFGPGTRLLVL.

The chain links TRBV7-9 to TRBJ1-1; no clear D. The CDR3 extends over 14 amino acids. V was shortened by 4 bases and J by 1 base, with 10 bases between the two germline ends. Germline values: CDR1 SEHNR, CDR2 FQNEAQ (reference sequence). CDR3 sequence reads: CASSSSRTNTEAFF. For the CDR3, the DNA is TGTGCCAGCAGCTCGAGCCGTACGAACACTGAAGCTTTCTTT.

The DNA for the CDR3 is TGTGCCAGCAGAACGCAGGGTTCTGGGGCCAACGTCCTGACTTTC. Encoded protein: CASRTQGSGANVLTF. The chain employs TRBV6-5 and TRBJ2-6; tentative D call: TRBD1 (5 bases). Trimming pared 6 bases from V and 1 base from J, leaving 10 bases between. The CDR3 length is 15 residues. CDR1 and CDR2 (germline): MNHEY, SVGAGI.

The CDR3 DNA is TGCGCCAGCAGCTTACGAGACAGGGGAGGTCTCTCGGGAGGCTACACCTTC. Amino acid sequence: CASSLRDRGGLSGGYTF. This chain links TRBV5-1 with TRBJ1-2; 8 positions agree with TRBD1. Germline values: CDR1 SGHRS, CDR2 YFSETQ. V trimming: 2 bases; J trimming: 8 bases; junction bases outside the gene matches: 17. This CDR3 has 17 amino acids.

The chain links TRBV10-2 to TRBJ2-7, with D perhaps TRBD1 (6 bases). The CDR3 loop spans 14 amino acids. Germline CDR1 and CDR2: WSHSY and SAAADI. The V gene lost 4 bases and the J gene lost 0 bases, with 10 bases spanning the gap. CDR3 region: CASSGQVFSYEQYF. Written as DNA, the CDR3 is TGCGCCAGCAGTGGACAGGTTTTCTCCTACGAGCAGTACTTC.

This sequence joins TRBV5-6 and TRBJ1-1, with TRBD1 as a possible D gene (5 bases). V shed 5 bases and J shed 6 bases, with 14 bases lying between them. CDR1 and CDR2 from the germline V gene are SGHDT and YYEEEE. This CDR3 spans 13 amino acids. As DNA, the CDR3 is TGTGCCAGCAGATCGACAGTCACACCTGAAGCTTTCTTT. Translation: CASRSTVTPEAFF.

The chain joins TRBV7-9 to TRBJ2-1, with 12 bases matching TRBD2. Unmatched junction bases numbered 2, after V lost 1 base and J lost 7 bases. The CDR3 runs 15 residues. Germline V gene sequence: CDR1 SEHNR, CDR2 FQNEAQ (reference sequence). The CDR3 DNA reads TGTGCCAGCAGCTTAGGACTAGCGGGAGTGAATGAGCAGTTCTTC. Translating it yields CASSLGLAGVNEQFF. Full variable domain (rest looked up from reference TRBV7-9 and TRBJ2-1): DTGVSQNPRHKITKRGQNVTFRCDPISEHNRLYWYRQTLGQGPEFLTYFQNEAQLEKSRLLSDRFSAERPKGSFSTLEIQRTEQGDSAMYLCASSLGLAGVNEQFFGPGTRLTVL.

In this sample, this clone turned up a few times. This rearrangement joins TRBV4-1 to TRBJ1-1; maybe TRBD1 (5 bases). CDR1 is MGHRA and CDR2 is YSYEKL in the germline V gene. CDR3 length: 15 amino acids. V was shortened by 5 bases and J by 1 base, with 14 bases between the two germline ends. CDR3 loop: CASSGYQGGNTEAFF. The CDR3 DNA sequence: TGCGCCAGCAGCGGATATCAGGGTGGGAACACTGAAGCTTTCTTT.

The rearrangement links TRBV5-6 to TRBJ1-1; tentative D call: TRBD1 (6 bases). Trimming left V 7 bases short and J 5 bases short, with 21 bases between. Germline V gives CDR1 SGHDT, CDR2 YYEEEE. This CDR3 region has 15 residues. The CDR3 nucleotides read TGTGCCAGCGACACCCTTGGGGGCAAAAGTACTGAAGCTTTCTTT. Protein: CASDTLGGKSTEAFF.

The chain uses TRBV6-5 and TRBJ2-5, with D possibly matching TRBD2 (5 bases). CDR1 and CDR2 from the germline V gene are MNHEY and SVGAGI. The CDR3 runs 14 residues. The V end was cut by 0 bases, the J end by 4 bases, with 9 bases between. The CDR3 sequence: CASSYSTGRETQYF. CDR3 nucleotides: TGTGCCAGCAGTTACTCGACTGGGAGAGAGACCCAGTACTTC.

The V and J genes are TRBV29-1 and TRBJ1-1, with 7 bases that match TRBD1. This CDR3 has 13 residues. Unmatched junction bases numbered 3, after V lost 4 bases and J lost 1 base. CDR1 is SQVTM and CDR2 is ANQGSEA in the germline V gene. CDR3 sequence reads: CSVGTGQNTEAFF. CDR3 DNA sequence: TGCAGCGTTGGGACAGGCCAGAACACTGAAGCTTTCTTT.

A single count supports this clone. Germline and junction disagree at one end, which may indicate a read error. This chain connects TRBV28 to TRBJ2-7; 9 bases match TRBD1. The CDR3 contains 15 residues. Germline V lookup: CDR1 MDHEN, CDR2 SYDVKM. The CDR3 sequence: CASSLQGTGPPSPHF. CDR3 nucleotide sequence: TGTGCCAGCAGTTTACAAGGGACAGGGCCTCCTAGCCCCCACTTC.

This clone has just one count. The rearrangement links TRBV5-4 to TRBJ2-1; D might be TRBD2 (6 bases). Germline loops: CDR1 SGHNT, CDR2 YYREEE (reference sequence). Trimming took off 4 bases at V and 7 bases at J, with 15 bases between the two ends. CDR3 length equals 14 residues. In DNA, the CDR3 is TGTGCCAGCAGCCCCCAACTAGCCTTAAATGAGCAGTTCTTC. The encoded protein is CASSPQLALNEQFF.

This clone appeared a few times. CDR3 region: CASEKKYGYTF. In DNA form, the CDR3 reads TGTGCCAGTGAGAAGAAATATGGCTACACCTTC. The chain uses TRBV19 and TRBJ1-2; D remains ambiguous. V was trimmed by 8 bases and J by 5 bases, leaving 9 bases between them. The CDR3 runs to 11 residues. Germline CDR1 reads LNHDA; CDR2 reads SQIVND (reference sequence).

The chain has TRBV5-1 and TRBJ2-5, with 12 bases that match TRBD2. Trimming removed 4 bases from V and 4 bases from J; junction bases left unmatched: 5. Germline values: CDR1 SGHRS, CDR2 YFSETQ. The CDR3 consists of 15 residues. For the CDR3, the DNA is TGCGCCAGCAGCCTTGGGACTAGCGGGTTAGAGACCCAGTACTTC. Protein: CASSLGTSGLETQYF.

The chain joins TRBV5-1 to TRBJ2-7; 9 bases line up with TRBD2. The germline gives CDR1 SGHRS, CDR2 YFSETQ. CDR3 length: 14 residues. With 3 bases clipped from V and 9 bases from J, the junction kept 10 bases outside the gene matches. Here the CDR3 reads CASSSGRLADGQYF. CDR3 nucleotide sequence: TGCGCCAGCAGCTCAGGCCGACTAGCGGACGGGCAGTACTTC.

The V and J genes are TRBV18 and TRBJ1-1; D uncertain. Trimming took off 1 base at V and 6 bases at J, with 12 bases between the two ends. Germline-derived CDR1 and CDR2 are KGHSH and LQKENI. CDR3 size: 14 residues. The CDR3 region is CASSPLHPSAEAFF. The CDR3 DNA sequence: TGTGCCAGCTCACCACTACACCCGAGCGCTGAAGCTTTCTTT.

The chain uses TRBV9 and TRBJ2-1; TRBD2 matches 9 bases. V lost 4 bases and J lost 6; bases outside the gene matches: 8. The CDR3 is made up of 15 amino acids. In germline, CDR1 is SGDLS, CDR2 YYNGEE. CDR3 DNA: TGTGCCAGCAGCCAGAGACTAGCGGAGAGCAATGAGCAGTTCTTC. This translates into CASSQRLAESNEQFF.

The J gene is TRBJ2-7, the V gene TRBV5-5; 11 bases match TRBD1. The CDR3 has 16 amino acids. J was trimmed by 4 bases and V by 6 bases; bases with no gene match: 12. Germline V gene sequence: CDR1 SGHKS, CDR2 YYEKEE (reference sequence). The DNA of the CDR3 is TGTGCCAGCACAACAAGGAGGACAGGGGGCATGTACGAGCAGTACTTC. It translates to CASTTRRTGGMYEQYF. Complete variable domain (other parts from reference TRBV5-5 and TRBJ2-7): DAGVTQSPTHLIKTRGQQVTLRCSPISGHKSVSWYQQVLGQGPQFIFQYYEKEERGRGNFPDRFSARQFPNYSSELNVNALLLGDSALYLCASTTRRTGGMYEQYFGPGTRLTVT.

CDR3 sequence reads: CAWGTPNQPQHF. CDR3 nucleotide sequence: TGTGCCTGGGGGACACCGAATCAGCCCCAGCATTTT. V and J are TRBV30 and TRBJ1-5, with D tentatively TRBD1 (6 bases). V dropped 5 bases and J dropped 4 bases, with 9 bases sitting between them. This CDR3 is built from 12 residues. Germline V gene lookup returns CDR1 GTSNPN and CDR2 SVGIG (reference sequence).

The chain combines TRBV5-1 with TRBJ2-5; D may be TRBD2 (5 bases). V lost 2 bases, J lost 2 bases, and 16 bases lay in between. CDR3 size: 16 residues. The germline CDR1 and CDR2 sequences are SGHRS and YFSETQ. The CDR3 protein is CASSFLLGRTQETQYF. The DNA for the CDR3 is TGCGCCAGCAGCTTCCTACTAGGAAGAACACAAGAGACCCAGTACTTC.

This chain links TRBV5-6 with TRBJ1-6; 9 bases fit TRBD1. Germline CDR1 SGHDT, CDR2 YYEEEE. This CDR3 is built from 14 residues. Trimming cost V 7 bases and J 8 bases; bases outside gene matches: 7. CDR3 loop: CASRQTGGDSPLHF. Here the CDR3 DNA reads TGTGCCAGCCGACAAACAGGGGGCGATTCACCCCTCCACTTT. Using reference TRBV5-6 and TRBJ1-6 for the parts outside the CDR3, the full variable domain is DAGVTQSPTHLIKTRGQQVTLRCSPKSGHDTVSWYQQALGQGPQFIFQYYEEEERQRGNFPDRFSGHQFPNYSSELNVNALLLGDSALYLCASRQTGGDSPLHFGNGTRLTVT.

The chain combines TRBV28 with TRBJ1-2; 7 nucleotides agree with TRBD1. The junction had 6 bases not matched to a gene; V was cut back by 2 bases and J by 3 bases. This CDR3 region has 15 residues. Germline V gives CDR1 MDHEN, CDR2 SYDVKM. The CDR3 DNA is TGTGCCAGCAGTTTAATTGGACAGGACCACTATGGCTACACCTTC. It specifies CASSLIGQDHYGYTF.

This clone was detected once. This chain uses TRBV27 with TRBJ1-3; no reliable D call. Deletions cut 2 bases from V and 4 bases from J, with 12 bases between. Germline V gene data show CDR1 as MNHEY and CDR2 as SMNVEV (reference sequence). This CDR3 comprises 15 residues. CDR3 nucleotides: TGTGCCAGCAGTTTAGGTGCGGGTGTGGGAAACACCATATATTTT. Encoded protein: CASSLGAGVGNTIYF.

This chain links TRBV2 with TRBJ1-2; TRBD1 matches at 8 bases. Unmatched junction bases numbered 15, after V lost 10 bases and J lost 8 bases. This CDR3 contains 14 residues. Germline V gene data show CDR1 as SNHLY and CDR2 as FYNNEI. CDR3 sequence (DNA): TGTGCCATCCCGGTCCAGGGGGCGAAGTGGGGCTACACCTTC. Its translation: CAIPVQGAKWGYTF.

This chain uses TRBV5-1 with TRBJ2-7; 8 positions agree with TRBD2. The CDR3 runs 15 residues. Germline CDR1 reads SGHRS; CDR2 reads YFSETQ. V shed 5 bases and J 1 base; nucleotides not matched to a gene: 8. CDR3: CASRPSSGSSYEQYF. In nucleotides, the CDR3 is TGCGCCAGCAGACCGTCGAGCGGGAGTTCCTACGAGCAGTACTTC. The full variable domain, its missing parts supplied by reference TRBV5-1 and TRBJ2-7, is KAGVTQTPRYLIKTRGQQVTLSCSPISGHRSVSWYQQTPGQGLQFLFEYFSETQRNKGNFPGRFSGRQFSNSRSEMNVSTLELGDSALYLCASRPSSGSSYEQYFGPGTRLTVT.

J is TRBJ2-7 and V is TRBV6-5; TRBD1 aligns across 11 bases. Germline CDR1 is MNHEY and CDR2 is SVGAGI. J was trimmed by 2 bases and V by 2 bases; bases with no gene match: 2. The CDR3 covers 15 residues. The chain's CDR3 is CASSYRDRGTYEQYF. The CDR3 bases are TGTGCCAGCAGTTACCGGGACAGGGGGACCTACGAGCAGTACTTC.